Presented here are 9 T cell receptor beta chains from one specimen sequenced in a study of blood T cell repertoires in COVID-19. Measured with immunoSEQ multiplex PCR; TCRdb has only the in-frame clones, and not every one. Seen here are roughly 330,000 clones, about 90% observed once, and the top ten hold under 6%. Material: PBMCs or T cells enriched from blood (not recorded which). Receptors were obtained from a man aged 25-45 years who had recovered from COVID-19.

V and J are TRBV6-5 and TRBJ2-7, with a possible D match to TRBD1 (5 bases). Looked up from germline, CDR1 is MNHEY and CDR2 is SVGAGI. This CDR3 region has 13 residues. Trimming removed 0 bases at V and 7 bases at J, with 10 bases between. CDR3 loop: CASSYSGEREQYF. The CDR3 nucleotides are TGTGCCAGCAGTTACTCAGGGGAAAGGGAGCAGTACTTC.

This sequence joins TRBV5-4 and TRBJ2-7; D perhaps matches TRBD1 (5 bases). The V end lost 4 bases, the J end lost 2 bases, and 10 bases lay between the germline ends. Germline CDR1 and CDR2: SGHNT and YYREEE (reference sequence). The CDR3 contains 13 residues. The CDR3 DNA is TGTGCCAGCAGCAATGACAGCCCCTACGAGCAGTACTTC. Amino acid sequence: CASSNDSPYEQYF.

This clone was found a few times. The gene calls are TRBV15 and TRBJ2-1, with TRBD2 as a possible D gene (7 bases). V lost 0 bases, J lost 8 bases, and 14 bases lay in between. The CDR3 runs to 15 residues. CDR1 and CDR2 (germline): LNHNV, YYDKDF (reference sequence). CDR3 DNA sequence: TGTGCCACCAGCAGAGATAGGGGGGGCACGTATGAGCAGTTCTTC. Its translation: CATSRDRGGTYEQFF.

This clone was seen a single time. The chain employs TRBV27 and TRBJ1-3; 8 bases agree with TRBD1. Trimming cost V 6 bases and J 2 bases; bases outside gene matches: 9. This CDR3 has 16 amino acids. Germline V gene sequence: CDR1 MNHEY, CDR2 SMNVEV (reference sequence). The DNA of the CDR3 is TGTGCCAGCAGCCCCTCGACAGGGGAGGCTGGAAACACCATATATTTT. It is translated as CASSPSTGEAGNTIYF.

The rearrangement joins TRBV5-6 to TRBJ2-7, with TRBD1 identical over 7 bases. V lost 2 bases and J lost 3; bases outside the gene matches: 8. Germline CDR1 is SGHDT and CDR2 is YYEEEE. CDR3 length equals 15 residues. The CDR3 bases are TGTGCCAGCAGCTTCACTTGGGACAGTTACTACGAGCAGTACTTC. This sequence encodes CASSFTWDSYYEQYF.

The rearrangement links TRBV9 to TRBJ2-5; possibly TRBD2 for D (5 bases). This CDR3 is 15 amino acids long. CDR1 is SGDLS and CDR2 is YYNGEE in the germline V gene. The V and J ends lost 0 bases and 1 base respectively, with 10 bases between them. The CDR3 loop reads CASSVDGLAQETQYF. For the CDR3, the DNA is TGTGCCAGCAGCGTAGATGGGCTAGCCCAAGAGACCCAGTACTTC.

The chain has TRBV3-1 (or the pseudogene TRBV3-2) and TRBJ2-3, with 10 nucleotides matching TRBD1. J gave up 3 bases and V 4 bases, and 10 bases lay outside the gene matches. The CDR3 has 17 residues. From germline, CDR1 is LGHDT and CDR2 YNNKEL (reference sequence). The CDR3 is CASSRMPGQGSTDTQYF. In nucleotides, the CDR3 is TGTGCCAGCAGCCGCATGCCGGGACAGGGGTCGACAGATACGCAGTATTTT.

V and J are TRBV9 and TRBJ2-1, with 16 bases fitting TRBD2. Germline values: CDR1 SGDLS, CDR2 YYNGEE. V trimming: 4 bases; J trimming: 5 bases; junction bases outside the gene matches: 12. The CDR3 covers 19 residues. CDR3 amino acids: CASSPNPGTSGGANNEQFF. The CDR3 DNA reads TGTGCCAGCAGCCCCAACCCCGGGACTAGCGGGGGGGCCAACAATGAGCAGTTCTTC.

V and J are TRBV9 and TRBJ2-7; TRBD1 matches 7 bases. Germline CDR1 reads SGDLS; CDR2 reads YYNGEE. The CDR3 sequence is 17 residues long. V was clipped by 3 bases and J by 5 bases; unmatched bases: 17. CDR3 in DNA: TGTGCCAGCAGCGAGAGGGGGCTTTCAACCTATGTCGACGAGCAGTACTTC. The encoded protein is CASSERGLSTYVDEQYF.